This T cell receptor (beta chain) was identified during a study of blood T cell repertoires in COVID-19. The assay was immunoSEQ multiplex PCR, and TCRdb's table has in-frame clones only and misses some. The table records some 320,000 clones, 89% of them present only once. There are 17 residues in the CDR3. All enrollees were about 18 to 100 years old and from fewer than 25 US areas. Grouping used clinical history reported by participants in a survey and questionnaire. The V gene is TRBV21-1, the J gene TRBJ2-3; the tabulated D call, TRBD2, remains unverified against the DNA. TRBV21-1 counts as a pseudogene. This receptor was obtained from a woman in her forties or fifties who had been exposed to COVID-19. Sequenced: PBMCs or T cells enriched from blood (not recorded which). The CDR3 region has the DNA TGTGCCAGCAGCAAAGCTCGACTAGCGGGGATACTGGATACGCAGTATTTT. Translated, it gives CASSKARLAGILDTQYF.